The next 7 T cell receptor beta chains were all read from a single sample in a study of response to subunit inactivated influenza vaccine (dated by TCRdb to the late 2010s). The library came from RT-PCR. The sequencer was an Illumina HiSeq 2500. TCRdb redid the processing of the public reads, applying fastp at Q25 and MiXCR, and retained in-frame beta chains. Each entry is one CDR3 protein sequence, shown with its most common DNA and genes. This sample gives around 850,000 distinct CDR3 sequences in total; less than 20% of them show up just once. The top ten constitute 11% of the sample. Source: PBMCs from blood, taken 4 to 6 days after vaccination. The receptors were gathered from a man aged 50 or older who received an inactivated influenza vaccine. Donor details come from another sample of the same person, matched by shared clones.

This clonotype was recorded at least ten times. The CDR3 is CASSLWEGDTQYF. In nucleotides, the CDR3 is TGTGCCAGCAGTTTATGGGAGGGAGATACGCAGTATTTT. The chain couples TRBV12-3 or TRBV12-4 to TRBJ2-3; 7 nucleotides align to TRBD2. V was pared by 2 bases and J by 5 bases, with 1 base of the junction left unmatched. The CDR3 is made up of 13 amino acids.

The genes are TRBV2 and TRBJ1-5; D is uncertain. The V end was cut by 5 bases, the J end by 6 bases, with 14 bases between. Germline CDR1 and CDR2: SNHLY and FYNNEI. CDR3 length equals 14 residues. CDR3 loop: CASSPSSSSQPQHF. The CDR3 region has the DNA TGTGCCAGCAGTCCATCTTCATCGAGTCAGCCCCAGCATTTT.

The chain employs TRBV6-2 or TRBV6-3 and TRBJ2-1; possibly TRBD1 for D (5 bases). The ends were cut back, 5 bases at V and 1 base at J, with 15 bases in the middle. Germline-derived CDR1 and CDR2 are MNHEY and SVGEGT. CDR3 length: 16 residues. CDR3 amino acids: CASSRGQGLSYNEQFF. The CDR3 coding sequence is TGTGCCAGCAGTAGGGGCCAGGGCTTGTCCTACAATGAGCAGTTCTTC.

The genes are TRBV11-1 and TRBJ1-1, with 7 bases that match TRBD1. The CDR3 is 18 amino acids. CDR1 and CDR2 from the germline V gene are SGHAT and FQDESV (reference sequence). Unmatched junction bases numbered 12, after V lost 2 bases and J lost 0 bases. CDR3 bases: TGTGCCAGCAGCTTATACCCCGGGACAGTAGTATTGAACACTGAAGCTTTCTTT. This gives the protein CASSLYPGTVVLNTEAFF.

The gene calls are TRBV11-2 and TRBJ2-7; D not resolved. In germline, CDR1 is SGHAT, CDR2 FQNNGV. CDR3 size: 12 residues. Trimming took 5 bases from V and 4 from J, leaving 9 bases between them. The CDR3 DNA reads as TGTGCCAGCAGCGAAATACCGTACGAGCAGTACTTC. It specifies CASSEIPYEQYF.

The rearrangement joins TRBV7-8 to TRBJ2-7; TRBD2 matches at 12 bases. The J segment lost 5 bases and the V segment lost 2 bases, leaving 4 bases of the junction unmatched. In germline, CDR1 is SGHVS, CDR2 FQNEAQ. The CDR3 loop spans 15 amino acids. In DNA, the CDR3 is TGTGCCAGCAGCTTATCTAGCGGGGGGGCAAACGAGCAGTACTTC. Amino acids: CASSLSSGGANEQYF.

J is TRBJ1-3 and V is TRBV20-1; D might be TRBD1 (5 bases). Per the germline V gene, CDR1 is DFQATT and CDR2 is SNEGSKA (reference sequence). Trimming pared 5 bases from V and 0 bases from J, leaving 11 bases between. CDR3 size: 14 residues. The CDR3 DNA sequence: TGCAGTGCTCAACCGGGGCTCTCTGGAAACACCATATATTTT. It translates to CSAQPGLSGNTIYF.